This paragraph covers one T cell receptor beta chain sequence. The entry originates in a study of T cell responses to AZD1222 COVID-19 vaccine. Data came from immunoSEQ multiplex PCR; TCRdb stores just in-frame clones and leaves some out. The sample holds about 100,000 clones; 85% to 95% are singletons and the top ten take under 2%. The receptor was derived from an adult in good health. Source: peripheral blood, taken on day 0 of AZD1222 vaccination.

CDR3 residues: CAIRVVAGNTIYF. Written as DNA, the CDR3 is TGTGCCATCAGGGTAGTAGCTGGAAACACCATATATTTT. This chain joins TRBV10-3 and TRBJ1-3; the D is unclear. CDR1 and CDR2 (germline): ENHRY, SYGVKD. V dropped 6 bases and J dropped 2 bases, with 8 bases sitting between them. The CDR3 contains 13 residues.